The 32 T cell receptor beta chains in this list originate from one sample, sequenced in a study of cytomegalovirus exposure and HLA in healthy donors. PCR primers comprised 60 Vbeta and 13 Jbeta primers. The data were produced by immunoSEQ multiplex PCR, yet TCRdb's version contains in-frame clones alone and is incomplete. The table lists over 150,000 clones, just under 80% of them singletons, with less than 15% in the top ten. Sequenced: PBMCs. Receptors originate from a woman aged 45-59 years in good health and CMV-seropositive.

V is TRBV9 and J is TRBJ2-3; D gene uncertain. The CDR3 spans 12 residues. The germline V and J ends were trimmed by 4 bases and 4 bases, with 7 bases remaining between them. Germline V CDR1 and CDR2: SGDLS, YYNGEE. The CDR3 nucleotides are TGTGCCAGCAGCCCCCCGGCAGATACGCAGTATTTT. This sequence encodes CASSPPADTQYF.

The chain has TRBV6-5 and TRBJ1-2, with 7 bases matching TRBD1. The V gene end was trimmed by 5 bases and the J gene end by 4 bases; junction bases not matched to a gene: 7. The CDR3 spans 14 residues. Germline values: CDR1 MNHEY, CDR2 SVGAGI. DNA of the CDR3: TGTGCCAGCAGTGAAGGGGACAGCCTCTATGGCTACACCTTC. It is translated as CASSEGDSLYGYTF.

This clone has a handful of counts. The chain carries TRBV6-6 and TRBJ1-2, with a possible D match to TRBD1 (5 bases). CDR1 MNHNY and CDR2 SVGAGI come from the germline V gene (reference sequence). V gave up 7 bases and J gave up 5 bases, with 14 bases separating them. The CDR3 consists of 13 residues. The CDR3 sequence is CASIPPGTYGYTF. For the CDR3, the DNA is TGTGCCAGCATTCCACCGGGGACTTATGGCTACACCTTC.

The chain is built from TRBV6-1 and TRBJ1-6, with a weak D call TRBD1 (6 bases). With 2 bases removed from V and 10 bases from J, the gap between germline ends came to 12 bases. Germline V gene lookup returns CDR1 MNHNS and CDR2 SASEGT. CDR3 length: 14 residues. DNA for the CDR3: TGTGCCAGCAGTGAAATAGGGGGAAGGTCACCCCTCCACTTT. Encoded protein: CASSEIGGRSPLHF.

This clone turned up a few times. J is TRBJ1-1 and V is TRBV21-1. TRBV21-1 is labeled a pseudogene. The CDR3 covers 17 residues. The CDR3 DNA reads as TGTGCCAGCAGCAGATTCGAGGCCCCCGATCGATACACTGAAGCTTTCTTT. Translated: CASSRFEAPDRYTEAFF.

The rearrangement joins TRBV5-5 to TRBJ2-7, with 8 bases lining up with TRBD1. CDR1 and CDR2 (germline): SGHKS, YYEKEE (reference sequence). After removal of 4 bases from V and 0 bases from J, the junction contained 3 bases not matched to a gene. The CDR3 covers 14 residues. The CDR3: CASSRQGSSYEQYF. CDR3 nucleotides: TGTGCCAGCAGCAGACAGGGGAGCTCCTACGAGCAGTACTTC.

The V and J genes are TRBV5-4 and TRBJ2-5; the D gene is possibly TRBD2 (6 bases). Germline V CDR1 and CDR2: SGHNT, YYREEE (reference sequence). Trimming removed 4 bases from V and 1 base from J, with 11 bases in between. The length of the CDR3 is 14 residues. This chain's CDR3 is CASSPRDFQETQYF. The CDR3 bases are TGTGCCAGCAGCCCCCGGGACTTCCAAGAGACCCAGTACTTC.

This clone is a singleton in its sample. The genes are TRBV19 and TRBJ1-1; D possibly corresponds to TRBD1 (5 bases). The germline CDR1 and CDR2 sequences are LNHDA and SQIVND (reference sequence). This CDR3 is 16 amino acids long. V was cut by 4 bases and J by 1 base, with 16 bases left in between. The CDR3 here is CASSKPGKISNTEAFF. Written as DNA, the CDR3 is TGTGCCAGTAGTAAACCAGGGAAGATTTCGAACACTGAAGCTTTCTTT.

The V call is TRBV27, the J call TRBJ2-5; perhaps TRBD1 as D (6 bases). Trimming removed 3 bases from V and 5 bases from J, with 16 bases in between. The CDR3 has 15 amino acids. The V gene's germline CDR1 is MNHEY and CDR2 SMNVEV (reference sequence). This CDR3 is CASSFGQGWKETQYF. The CDR3, as DNA: TGTGCCAGCAGTTTCGGGCAGGGGTGGAAGGAGACCCAGTACTTC.

The genes are TRBV7-9 and TRBJ1-2; 9 bases fit TRBD1. This CDR3 has 14 amino acids. V gave up 5 bases and J gave up 7 bases; unmatched junction bases: 8. Germline V CDR1 and CDR2: SEHNR, FQNEAQ (reference sequence). The CDR3 bases are TGTGCCAGCAGCCTGACAGGGGGAACGGGTGGCTACACCTTC. It yields the protein CASSLTGGTGGYTF.

The CDR3 loop reads CASSPRWTGISDTQYF. For the CDR3, the DNA is TGTGCCAGCAGCCCGCGCTGGACAGGGATCTCAGATACGCAGTATTTT. The rearrangement uses TRBV14 and TRBJ2-3, with 8 bases matching TRBD1. Losses at the gene ends were 4 bases for V and 4 bases for J; bases not matched to a gene: 10. Germline CDR1 is SGHDN and CDR2 is FVKESK. This CDR3 comprises 16 residues.

This rearrangement joins TRBV4-2 to TRBJ1-1; tentatively, D is TRBD1 (5 bases). There are 15 residues in the CDR3. Germline-derived CDR1 and CDR2 are LGHNA and YNFKEQ. The V end lost 6 bases, the J end lost 3 bases, and 17 bases lay between the germline ends. This CDR3 is CASSQSAGGDTEAFF. CDR3 nucleotide sequence: TGTGCCAGCAGTCAGTCCGCCGGGGGAGACACTGAAGCTTTCTTT.

V is TRBV5-1 and J is TRBJ2-1; weak D call: TRBD2 (6 bases). Germline V CDR1 and CDR2: SGHRS, YFSETQ. This CDR3 has 14 residues. V lost 5 bases, J lost 9 bases, and 18 bases lay in between. CDR3 nucleotides: TGCGCCAGCAGTTCCGGGACTGCCCGCGGTGAGCAGTTCTTC. Amino acids: CASSSGTARGEQFF.

The chain couples TRBV27 to TRBJ2-4, with 7 bases identical to TRBD2. Germline V gene lookup returns CDR1 MNHEY and CDR2 SMNVEV (reference sequence). The CDR3 contains 15 residues. The junction had 4 bases not matched to a gene; V was cut back by 5 bases and J by 0 bases. In DNA form, the CDR3 reads TGTGCCAGCAGTGTCCAGCGGGGAGCCAAAAACATTCAGTACTTC. Translated: CASSVQRGAKNIQYF.

This sequence joins TRBV29-1 and TRBJ2-1; 8 bases align to TRBD1. The germline V gene encodes CDR1 SQVTM and CDR2 ANQGSEA. The J segment lost 7 bases and the V segment lost 3 bases, leaving 5 bases of the junction unmatched. This CDR3 is 13 amino acids long. The CDR3 nucleotides are TGCAGCGTTGACGACAGGGGATGGAATGAGCAGTTCTTC. Protein product: CSVDDRGWNEQFF.

A note on this clone: The junction differs from germline at one of its ends, possibly a read error. This chain links TRBV6-6 with TRBJ2-7; tentative D call: TRBD1 (6 bases). This CDR3 region has 11 residues. Germline loops: CDR1 MNHNY, CDR2 SVGAGI (reference sequence). CDR3 bases: TGTGCCAGCAATTACAGGGAGGAGCAGTACTTC. It codes for CASNYREEQYF.

The genes are TRBV7-9 and TRBJ2-2, with TRBD1 matching over 7 bases. The CDR3 consists of 15 residues. CDR1 and CDR2 (germline): SEHNR, FQNEAQ (reference sequence). The V gene end was trimmed by 5 bases and the J gene end by 1 base; junction bases not matched to a gene: 4. CDR3 sequence reads: CASSPRTGNTGELFF. The CDR3 region has the DNA TGTGCCAGCAGCCCTCGGACAGGGAACACCGGGGAGCTGTTTTTT.

V and J are TRBV2 and TRBJ1-5, with a tentative D call TRBD1 (5 bases). This CDR3 contains 14 residues. V was cut by 8 bases and J by 6 bases, with 17 bases left in between. Germline V CDR1 and CDR2: SNHLY, FYNNEI. CDR3 in DNA: TGTGCCAGCGGCTCGGGAGGTGGGGGTCAGCCCCAGCATTTT. It is translated as CASGSGGGGQPQHF.

V and J are TRBV5-1 and TRBJ2-3; TRBD1 is a possible D gene (6 bases). Per germline, CDR1 SGHRS and CDR2 YFSETQ. V was shortened by 4 bases and J by 0 bases, with 15 bases between the two germline ends. The CDR3 runs 16 residues. CDR3 coding DNA: TGCGCCAGCAGCGCCAGGGGAGCTTCTAGCACAGATACGCAGTATTTT. As protein: CASSARGASSTDTQYF.

The J gene is TRBJ2-1, the V gene TRBV11-2, with D possibly being TRBD2 (5 bases). Per germline, CDR1 SGHAT and CDR2 FQNNGV. CDR3 size: 15 residues. V was clipped by 7 bases and J by 1 base, with 14 bases between them. CDR3 nucleotides: TGTGCCAGCAACCACTTCCGGGGTTCCTACAATGAGCAGTTCTTC. This gives the protein CASNHFRGSYNEQFF.

J is TRBJ1-1 and V is TRBV30, with D unresolved. Germline CDR1 GTSNPN, CDR2 SVGIG (reference sequence). CDR3 length: 12 amino acids. Trimming removed 0 bases at V and 5 bases at J, with 7 bases between. The CDR3 region is CAWSVAFTEAFF. CDR3 bases: TGTGCCTGGAGTGTTGCGTTTACTGAAGCTTTCTTT. Together with reference TRBV30 and TRBJ1-1, the CDR3 gives the full variable domain: SQTIHQWPATLVQPVGSPLSLECTVEGTSNPNLYWYRQAAGRGLQLLFYSVGIGQISSEVPQNLSASRPQDRQFILSSKKLLLSDSGFYLCAWSVAFTEAFFGQGTRLTVV.

The J gene is TRBJ1-5, the V gene TRBV5-8; D is unresolved. The CDR3 contains 14 residues. The V gene lost 2 bases and the J gene lost 2 bases, with 8 bases spanning the gap. Germline V gene data show CDR1 as SGHTS and CDR2 as YDEGEE. The CDR3 DNA reads as TGTGCCAGCAGCTTCGAGGGCGGCAATCAGCCCCAGCATTTT. It translates to CASSFEGGNQPQHF. Supplemented by reference TRBV5-8 and TRBJ1-5, the full variable domain reads EAGVTQSPTHLIKTRGQQATLRCSPISGHTSVYWYQQALGLGLQFLLWYDEGEERNRGNFPPRFSGRQFPNYSSELNVNALELEDSALYLCASSFEGGNQPQHFGDGTRLSIL.

V gene TRBV18 combines with J gene TRBJ2-1, with a weak D call TRBD1 (7 bases). Trimming cost V 6 bases and J 3 bases, with 18 bases left between them. Looked up from germline, CDR1 is KGHSH and CDR2 is LQKENI. The CDR3 extends over 16 amino acids. The CDR3 nucleotides read TGTGCCAGCTCGCCCGGAGGGGGCACCCTCTACAATGAGCAGTTCTTC. Residues: CASSPGGGTLYNEQFF.

This clone was seen a handful of times. The gene calls are TRBV6-1 and TRBJ1-2; D is possibly TRBD1 (5 bases). Germline-derived CDR1 and CDR2 are MNHNS and SASEGT. Between the trimmed V and J ends, which lost 8 bases and 6 bases, there was a span of 10 bases. The CDR3 contains 11 residues. CDR3 coding DNA: TGTGCCAGCGGGGGGGGTAATGGCTACACCTTC. Encoded protein: CASGGGNGYTF.

This sequence joins TRBV29-1 and TRBJ2-5; weak D call: TRBD2 (5 bases). Trimming stripped 8 bases from V and 1 base from J, with 26 bases between. Germline V gene data show CDR1 as SQVTM and CDR2 as ANQGSEA. The CDR3 covers 17 residues. The CDR3 nucleotides read TGCAGCCCCGGCGAGGGTAAGAGATTCTTTGGCCAAGAGACCCAGTACTTC. It is translated as CSPGEGKRFFGQETQYF.

The table lists this clone with a count of one. The chain combines TRBV7-9 with TRBJ2-1; 8 bases agree with TRBD2. The V gene's germline CDR1 is SEHNR and CDR2 FQNEAQ (reference sequence). The V segment lost 5 bases and the J segment 5 bases; nucleotides outside the gene matches: 11. There are 16 residues in the CDR3. CDR3 nucleotide sequence: TGTGCCAGCAGCACCTCGGGGGGGCATATCAACAATGAGCAGTTCTTC. Its translation is CASSTSGGHINNEQFF.

The chain has TRBV6-6 and TRBJ2-4, with a weak D call TRBD1 (5 bases). V shed 0 bases and J shed 4 bases, with 7 bases lying between them. The CDR3 sequence is 14 residues long. Germline values: CDR1 MNHNY, CDR2 SVGAGI (reference sequence). Here the CDR3 DNA reads TGTGCCAGCAGTTACTCGGGGCTTAAAAACATTCAGTACTTC. Its protein product is CASSYSGLKNIQYF.

V and J are TRBV29-1 and TRBJ2-5; D may be TRBD2 (6 bases). The end of the DNA aligns better with TRBJ2-7, so the J call may be wrong. Looked up from germline, CDR1 is SQVTM and CDR2 is ANQGSEA. CDR3 length equals 12 residues. CDR3 nucleotides: TGCAGCGTTGAAGTCTGGAGGGGCGAGCAGTACTTC. It codes for CSVEVWRGEQYF.

This clone was found a few times. V usage is TRBV5-1 and J usage is TRBJ2-5, with 8 bases matching TRBD1. This CDR3 comprises 15 residues. Germline V CDR1 and CDR2: SGHRS, YFSETQ. Unmatched junction bases numbered 10, after V lost 4 bases and J lost 5 bases. The CDR3 is CASSPARGRGETQYF. The CDR3 nucleotides read TGCGCCAGCAGCCCGGCCAGGGGGCGAGGGGAGACCCAGTACTTC.

This clone was observed a single time. At one of its ends the junction is not consistent with the germline gene, which may arise from a read error. The chain carries TRBV6-5 and TRBJ2-7; D is possibly TRBD2 (5 bases). The CDR3 is 13 amino acids. Germline CDR1 MNHEY, CDR2 SVGAGI. For the CDR3, the DNA is TGTGCCAGCAGTTACTCAAGGGAGCTAGGTGAGCACTTC. Translation gives CASSYSRELGEHF.

The gene calls are TRBV10-1 and TRBJ2-3; 10 bases align to TRBD1. The CDR3 sequence is 19 residues long. Looked up from germline, CDR1 is WNHNN and CDR2 is SYGVQD (reference sequence). V lost 3 bases and J lost 7; bases outside the gene matches: 19. The CDR3 DNA is TGCGCCAGCAGTGAAAAGTCTTACCTCCGGGACAGGGGTGAATATACGCAGTATTTT. The encoded protein is CASSEKSYLRDRGEYTQYF.

CDR3 nucleotides: TGTGCTAGTGGTTTGGATCCCGGACTAGCGGGATTCACCGGGGAGCTGTTTTTT. Translated, it gives CASGLDPGLAGFTGELFF. The gene calls are TRBV12-5 and TRBJ2-2; 12 nucleotides match TRBD2. This CDR3 region has 18 residues. CDR1 is LGHNT, CDR2 FRNRAP, per germline. Trimming cost V 1 base and J 4 bases; bases outside gene matches: 7.